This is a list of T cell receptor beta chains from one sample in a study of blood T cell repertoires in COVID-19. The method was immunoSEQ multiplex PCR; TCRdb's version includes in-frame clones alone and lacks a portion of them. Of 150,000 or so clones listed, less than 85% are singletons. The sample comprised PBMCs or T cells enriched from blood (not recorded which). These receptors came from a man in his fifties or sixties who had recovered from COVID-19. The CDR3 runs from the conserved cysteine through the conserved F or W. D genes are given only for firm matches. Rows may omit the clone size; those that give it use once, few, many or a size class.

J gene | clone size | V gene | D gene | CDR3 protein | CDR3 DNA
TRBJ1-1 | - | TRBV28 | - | CASSRETGLWAFF | TGTGCCAGCAGTCGTGAAACAGGGCTTTGGGCTTTCTTT
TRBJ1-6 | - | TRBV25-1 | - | CASSDPGQLWSPLHF | TGTGCCAGCAGTGATCCTGGACAGTTGTGGTCACCCCTCCACTTT
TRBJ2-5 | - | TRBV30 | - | CAWSATKETQYF | TGTGCCTGGAGTGCCACTAAAGAGACCCAGTACTTC
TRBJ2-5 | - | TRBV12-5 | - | CASGPSGKSTQYF | TGTGCTAGTGGCCCCTCCGGGAAGTCGACCCAGTACTTC
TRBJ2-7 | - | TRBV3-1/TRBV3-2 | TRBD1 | CASSPGRTGGYEQYF | TGTGCCAGCAGCCCCGGCCGGACAGGGGGCTACGAGCAGTACTTC
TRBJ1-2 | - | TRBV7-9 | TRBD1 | CASSGTGAGGYTF | TGTGCCAGCAGCGGGACAGGGGCTGGGGGCTACACCTTC
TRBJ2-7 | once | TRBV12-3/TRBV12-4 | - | CASSFSPPHEQYF | TGTGCCAGCAGTTTTTCCCCCCCTCACGAGCAGTACTTC
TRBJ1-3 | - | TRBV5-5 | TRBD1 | CASSGEQGTGNTIYF | TGTGCCAGCAGCGGAGAACAGGGGACTGGAAACACCATATATTTT
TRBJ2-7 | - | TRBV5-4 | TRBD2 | CASSFAGGRYEQYF | TGTGCCAGCAGCTTCGCGGGGGGACGGTACGAGCAGTACTTC
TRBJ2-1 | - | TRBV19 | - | CASSIDLGENEQFF | TGTGCCAGTAGTATAGATCTCGGGGAAAATGAGCAGTTCTTC
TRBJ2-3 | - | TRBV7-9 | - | CASSPGGTLSTDTQYF | TGTGCCAGCAGCCCGGGCGGGACCTTAAGCACAGATACGCAGTATTTT
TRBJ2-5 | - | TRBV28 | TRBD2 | CASSTQPGGGETQYF | TGTGCCAGCAGTACACAGCCCGGGGGGGGAGAGACCCAGTACTTC
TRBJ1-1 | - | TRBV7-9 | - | CASSRTGFLQNTEAFF | TGTGCCAGCAGCCGAACAGGGTTCCTGCAGAACACTGAAGCTTTCTTT
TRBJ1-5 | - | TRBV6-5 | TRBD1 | CASSLGGAGQPQHF | TGTGCCAGCAGTTTAGGGGGCGCGGGTCAGCCCCAGCATTTT
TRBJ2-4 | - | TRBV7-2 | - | CASSPGTDLGKNIQYF | TGTGCCAGCAGCCCCGGGACTGACTTGGGGAAAAACATTCAGTACTTC
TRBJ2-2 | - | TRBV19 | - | CASSIGGDTGELFF | TGTGCCAGTAGTATAGGGGGGGACACCGGGGAGCTGTTTTTT
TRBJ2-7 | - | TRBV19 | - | CASSNGAVSDWRFIEQYF | TGTGCCAGTAGTAATGGGGCGGTGAGCGACTGGCGGTTCATCGAGCAGTACTTC
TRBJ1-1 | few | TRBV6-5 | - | CASRRQDLITFF | TGTGCCAGCAGGAGACAGGATTTGATTACTTTCTTT
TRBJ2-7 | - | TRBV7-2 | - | CASSPQGVEQYF | TGTGCCAGCAGCCCCCAAGGGGTCGAGCAGTACTTC
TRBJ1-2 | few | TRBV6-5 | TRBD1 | CASSSTRDSLRGGYTF | TGTGCCAGCAGTTCGACCCGGGACAGCTTAAGGGGCGGCTACACCTTC
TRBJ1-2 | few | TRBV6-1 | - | CASSERGNGYTF | TGTGCCAGCAGTGAAAGGGGAAATGGCTACACCTTC
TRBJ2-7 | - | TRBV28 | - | CASNAPGQTYEQYF | TGTGCCAGCAATGCTCCAGGGCAGACCTACGAGCAGTACTTC
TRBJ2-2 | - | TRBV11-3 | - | CASSLGLYSNTGELFF | TGTGCCAGCAGCTTAGGACTTTATTCGAACACCGGGGAGCTGTTTTTT
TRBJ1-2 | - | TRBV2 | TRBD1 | CASVTDRLYGYTF | TGTGCCAGCGTTACGGACAGGCTCTATGGCTACACCTTC
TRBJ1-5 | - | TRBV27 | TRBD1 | CASSLRQGGQPQHF | TGTGCCAGCAGTTTAAGGCAGGGGGGTCAGCCCCAGCATTTT
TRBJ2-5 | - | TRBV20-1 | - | CSVSARETQYF | TGCAGTGTCTCCGCGAGAGAGACCCAGTACTTC
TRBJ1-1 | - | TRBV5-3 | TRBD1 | CARSLAQDRVNTEAFF | TGTGCCAGAAGCTTGGCCCAGGACAGGGTGAACACTGAAGCTTTCTTT
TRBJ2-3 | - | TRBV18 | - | CASSPVVTGADTQYF | TGTGCCAGCTCACCCGTAGTTACGGGGGCAGATACGCAGTATTTT
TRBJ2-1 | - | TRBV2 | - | CASSGRTAITYNEQFF | TGTGCCAGCAGCGGCAGGACTGCCATTACCTACAATGAGCAGTTCTTC
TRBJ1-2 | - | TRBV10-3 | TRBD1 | CAINRDSRGYTF | TGTGCCATCAACCGGGACAGTCGTGGATACACCTTC
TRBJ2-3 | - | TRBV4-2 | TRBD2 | CASSQKASGGAVPDTQYF | TGTGCCAGCAGCCAAAAGGCTAGCGGGGGGGCCGTCCCAGATACGCAGTATTTT
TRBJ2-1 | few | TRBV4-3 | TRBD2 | CASSQDRLAANEQFF | TGCGCCAGCAGCCAAGATCGGCTAGCGGCCAATGAGCAGTTCTTC
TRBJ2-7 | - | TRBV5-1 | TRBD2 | CASSLEWGGGYEQYF | TGCGCCAGCAGCTTGGAGTGGGGGGGAGGCTACGAGCAGTACTTC
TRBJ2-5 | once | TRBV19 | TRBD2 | CASSMPSGGVQETQYF | TGTGCCAGTAGTATGCCTAGCGGGGGGGTTCAAGAGACCCAGTACTTC
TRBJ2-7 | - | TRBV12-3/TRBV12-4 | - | CASTIGQSYEQYF | TGTGCCAGCACTATTGGACAGTCCTACGAGCAGTACTTC
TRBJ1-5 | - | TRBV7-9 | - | CASSFGSNQPQHF | TGTGCCAGCAGCTTCGGTAGCAATCAGCCCCAGCATTTT
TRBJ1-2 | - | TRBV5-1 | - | CASSFFPPDRTNYGYTF | TGCGCCAGCAGCTTTTTTCCCCCCGACAGGACTAACTATGGCTACACCTTC
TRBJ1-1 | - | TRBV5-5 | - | CASSLGTANTEAFF | TGTGCCAGCAGCTTGGGTACAGCGAACACTGAAGCTTTCTTT
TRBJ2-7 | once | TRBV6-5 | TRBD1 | CASRPGQGYEQYF | TGTGCCAGCAGGCCGGGACAGGGGTACGAGCAGTACTTC
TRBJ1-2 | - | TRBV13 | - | CASSLADGYTF | TGTGCCAGCAGCTTAGCAGATGGCTACACCTTC
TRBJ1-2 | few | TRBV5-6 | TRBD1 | CASRRPDRTFYGYTF | TGTGCCAGCAGGAGGCCGGACAGGACATTCTATGGCTACACCTTC
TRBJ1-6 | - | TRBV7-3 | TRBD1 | CASSLGGQANNSPLHF | TGTGCCAGCAGCTTAGGCGGACAGGCCAATAATTCACCCCTCCACTTT
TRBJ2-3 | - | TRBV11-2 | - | CASSFGRGDTDTQYF | TGTGCCAGCAGCTTTGGGCGGGGAGACACAGATACGCAGTATTTT
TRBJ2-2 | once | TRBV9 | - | CASSVSTSNTGELFF | TGTGCCAGCAGCGTAAGTACTTCGAACACCGGGGAGCTGTTTTTT
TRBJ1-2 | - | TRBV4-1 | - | CASSHGSGNGYTF | TGCGCCAGCAGCCATGGGTCAGGGAACGGCTACACCTTC
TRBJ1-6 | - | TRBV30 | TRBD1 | CAWTPGQDNSPLHF | TGTGCCTGGACTCCGGGACAGGATAATTCACCCCTCCACTTT
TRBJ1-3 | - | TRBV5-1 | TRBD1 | CASSLDGGTASGNTIYF | TGCGCCAGCAGCTTGGATGGGGGGACAGCCTCTGGAAACACCATATATTTT
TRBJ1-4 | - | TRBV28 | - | CASNRPATNEKLFF | TGTGCCAGCAACCGCCCAGCAACTAATGAAAAACTGTTTTTT